This T cell receptor beta chain was recorded in a study of T cell repertoires in cytomegalovirus infection. Turning to the study itself: CMV infection together with matching HLA type was indicated by public TCR beta signatures. Study outcomes and limitations: Based on cumulative public TCR beta family frequency, carriers of CMV plus the relevant HLA were identified.

This CDR3 has 15 amino acids. Trimming removed 5 bases from V and 4 bases from J, with 15 bases in between. From germline, CDR1 is MNHEY and CDR2 SMNVEV (reference sequence). Each CDR3 protein gets one entry after TCRdb re-called the reads with MiXCR. Of 700,000 to 850,000 distinct CDR3 sequences listed, approximately 32% were seen once; the top ten hold roughly an eighth. Note on this clonotype: Its antigen is unidentified.

The origin of this receptor is a human donor in good health (CMV status not recorded). Some clones in this sample may be carry-over from other donors' samples. The specimen comprised cultured CD8+ T cells from PBMCs, sampled from culture after CMV antigen stimulation. The rearrangement links TRBV27 to TRBJ1-3; weak D call: TRBD1 (6 bases). The CDR3, as DNA: TGTGCCAGCAGTCCCCGAGGGGGGCGAGGAAACACCATATATTTT. Protein sequence: CASSPRGGRGNTIYF.